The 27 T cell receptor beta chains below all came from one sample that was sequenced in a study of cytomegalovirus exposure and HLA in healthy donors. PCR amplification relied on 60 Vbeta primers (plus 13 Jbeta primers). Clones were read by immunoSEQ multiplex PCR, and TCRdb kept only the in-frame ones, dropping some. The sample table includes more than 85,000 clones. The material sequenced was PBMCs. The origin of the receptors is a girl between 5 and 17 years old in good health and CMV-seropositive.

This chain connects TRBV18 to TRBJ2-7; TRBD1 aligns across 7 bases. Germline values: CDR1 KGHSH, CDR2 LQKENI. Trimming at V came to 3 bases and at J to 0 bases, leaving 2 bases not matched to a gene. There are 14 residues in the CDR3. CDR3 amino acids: CASSPDRASYEQYF. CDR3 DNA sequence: TGTGCCAGCTCACCCGACAGGGCCTCCTACGAGCAGTACTTC.

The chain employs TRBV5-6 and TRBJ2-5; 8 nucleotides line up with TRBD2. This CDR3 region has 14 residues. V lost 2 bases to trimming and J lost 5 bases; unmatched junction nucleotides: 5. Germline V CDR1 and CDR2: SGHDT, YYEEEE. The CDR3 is CASSFGGAVETQYF. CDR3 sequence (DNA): TGTGCCAGCAGCTTCGGGGGGGCAGTGGAGACCCAGTACTTC.

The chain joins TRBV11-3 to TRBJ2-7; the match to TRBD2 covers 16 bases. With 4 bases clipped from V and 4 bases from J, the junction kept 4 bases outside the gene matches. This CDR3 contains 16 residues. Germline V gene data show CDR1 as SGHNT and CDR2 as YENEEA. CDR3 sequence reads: CASSWGLAGGDYEQYV. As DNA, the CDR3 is TGTGCCAGCAGCTGGGGACTAGCGGGGGGGGATTACGAGCAGTACGTC.

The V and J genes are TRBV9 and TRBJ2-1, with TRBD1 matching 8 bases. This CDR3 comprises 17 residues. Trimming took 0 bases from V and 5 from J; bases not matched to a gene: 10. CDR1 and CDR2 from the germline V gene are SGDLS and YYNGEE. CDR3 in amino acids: CASSVAGGGISDNEQFF. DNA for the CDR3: TGTGCCAGCAGCGTAGCAGGGGGCGGAATAAGTGACAATGAGCAGTTCTTC.

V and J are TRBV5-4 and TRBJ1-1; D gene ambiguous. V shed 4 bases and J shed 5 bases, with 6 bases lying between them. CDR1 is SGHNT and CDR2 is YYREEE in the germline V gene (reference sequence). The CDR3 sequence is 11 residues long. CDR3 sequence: CASSGRTEAFF. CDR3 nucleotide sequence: TGTGCCAGCAGCGGGAGAACTGAAGCTTTCTTT.

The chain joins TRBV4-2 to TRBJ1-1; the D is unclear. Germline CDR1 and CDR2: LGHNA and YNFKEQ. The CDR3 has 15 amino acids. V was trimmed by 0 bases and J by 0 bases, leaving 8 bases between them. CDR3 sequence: CASSQEVRLNTEAFF. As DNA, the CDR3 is TGTGCCAGCAGCCAAGAGGTCAGGTTGAACACTGAAGCTTTCTTT.

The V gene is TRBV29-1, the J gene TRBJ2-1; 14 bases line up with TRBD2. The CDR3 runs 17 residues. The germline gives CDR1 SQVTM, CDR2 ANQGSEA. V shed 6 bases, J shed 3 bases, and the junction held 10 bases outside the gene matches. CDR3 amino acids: CSVGTSGGARLYNEQFF. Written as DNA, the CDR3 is TGCAGCGTAGGGACTAGCGGGGGAGCCAGGCTCTACAATGAGCAGTTCTTC.

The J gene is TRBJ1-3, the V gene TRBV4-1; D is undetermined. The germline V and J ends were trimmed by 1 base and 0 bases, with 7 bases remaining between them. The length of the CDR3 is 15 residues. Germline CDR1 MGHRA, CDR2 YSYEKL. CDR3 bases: TGCGCCAGCAGCCAAGTGGGGAGCTCTGGAAACACCATATATTTT. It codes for CASSQVGSSGNTIYF.

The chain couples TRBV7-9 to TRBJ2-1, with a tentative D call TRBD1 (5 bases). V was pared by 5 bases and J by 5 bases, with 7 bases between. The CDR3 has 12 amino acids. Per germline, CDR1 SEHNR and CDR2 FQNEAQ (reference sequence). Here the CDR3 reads CASSRQNNEQFF. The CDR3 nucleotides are TGTGCCAGCAGCCGACAGAACAATGAGCAGTTCTTC. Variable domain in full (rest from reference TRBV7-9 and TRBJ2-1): DTGVSQNPRHKITKRGQNVTFRCDPISEHNRLYWYRQTLGQGPEFLTYFQNEAQLEKSRLLSDRFSAERPKGSFSTLEIQRTEQGDSAMYLCASSRQNNEQFFGPGTRLTVL.

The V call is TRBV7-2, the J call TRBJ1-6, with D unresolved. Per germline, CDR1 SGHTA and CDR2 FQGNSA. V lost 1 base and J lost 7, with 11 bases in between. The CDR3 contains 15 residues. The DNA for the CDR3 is TGTGCCAGCAGCTTAGAGGCAGGCCAAAATTCACCCCTCCACTTT. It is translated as CASSLEAGQNSPLHF.

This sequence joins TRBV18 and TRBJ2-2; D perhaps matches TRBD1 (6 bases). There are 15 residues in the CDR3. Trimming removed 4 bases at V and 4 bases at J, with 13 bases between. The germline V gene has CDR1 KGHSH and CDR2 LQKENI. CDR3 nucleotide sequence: TGTGCCAGCTCACGGGAACAGGGTATCACCGGGGAGCTGTTTTTT. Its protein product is CASSREQGITGELFF.

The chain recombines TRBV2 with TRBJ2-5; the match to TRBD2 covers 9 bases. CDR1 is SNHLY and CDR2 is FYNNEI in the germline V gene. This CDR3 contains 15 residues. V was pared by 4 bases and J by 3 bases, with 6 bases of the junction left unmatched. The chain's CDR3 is CASSAEGLAEETQYF. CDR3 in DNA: TGTGCCAGCAGTGCGGAGGGACTAGCTGAAGAGACCCAGTACTTC.

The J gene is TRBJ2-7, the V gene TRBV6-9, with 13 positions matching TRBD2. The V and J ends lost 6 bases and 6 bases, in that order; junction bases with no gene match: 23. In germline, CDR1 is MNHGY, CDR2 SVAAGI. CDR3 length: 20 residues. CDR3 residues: CASSATSGGTTGTVGFEQYV. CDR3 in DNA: TGTGCCAGCAGCGCGACTAGCGGGGGGACCACGGGGACAGTGGGTTTCGAGCAGTACGTC.

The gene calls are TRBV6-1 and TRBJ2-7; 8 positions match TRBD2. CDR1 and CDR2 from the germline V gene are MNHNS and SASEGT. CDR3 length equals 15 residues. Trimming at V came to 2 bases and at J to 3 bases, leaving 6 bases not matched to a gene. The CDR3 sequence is CASSEFGGGLYEQYV. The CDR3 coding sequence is TGTGCCAGCAGTGAATTCGGCGGGGGGCTCTACGAGCAGTACGTC.

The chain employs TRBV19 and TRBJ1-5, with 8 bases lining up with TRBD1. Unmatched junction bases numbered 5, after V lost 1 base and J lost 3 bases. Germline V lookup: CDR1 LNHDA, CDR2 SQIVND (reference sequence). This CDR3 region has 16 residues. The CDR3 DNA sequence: TGTGCCAGTAGTATAGTTGGACAGGGAAACAATCAGCCCCAGCATTTT. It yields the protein CASSIVGQGNNQPQHF.

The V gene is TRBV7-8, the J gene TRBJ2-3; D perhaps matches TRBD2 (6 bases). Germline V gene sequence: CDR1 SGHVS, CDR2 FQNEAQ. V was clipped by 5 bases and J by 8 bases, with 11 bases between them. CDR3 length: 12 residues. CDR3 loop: CASSGDGGTQYF. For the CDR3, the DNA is TGTGCCAGCAGCGGAGACGGGGGTACGCAGTATTTT.

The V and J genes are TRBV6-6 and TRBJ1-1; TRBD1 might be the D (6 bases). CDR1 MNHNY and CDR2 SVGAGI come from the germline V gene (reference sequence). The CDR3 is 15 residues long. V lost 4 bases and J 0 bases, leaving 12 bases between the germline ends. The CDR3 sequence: CASSSAQGMNTEAFF. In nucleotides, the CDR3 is TGTGCCAGCAGTTCCGCTCAGGGGATGAACACTGAAGCTTTCTTT.

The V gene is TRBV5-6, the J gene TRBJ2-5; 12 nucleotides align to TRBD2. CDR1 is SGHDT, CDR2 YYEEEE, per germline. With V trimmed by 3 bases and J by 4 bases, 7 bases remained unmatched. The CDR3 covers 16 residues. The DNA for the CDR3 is TGTGCCAGCAGCTGCCCTAGCGGGGGGGCCTCAGAGACCCAGTACTTC. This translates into CASSCPSGGASETQYF.

The CDR3 is CASSELQGALTEAFF. The CDR3 DNA follows: TGTGCCAGCAGCGAACTACAGGGGGCGTTGACTGAAGCTTTCTTT. The gene calls are TRBV9 and TRBJ1-1, with 9 bases matching TRBD1. V was pared by 3 bases and J by 5 bases, with 8 bases of the junction left unmatched. Germline values: CDR1 SGDLS, CDR2 YYNGEE. The CDR3 runs 15 residues.

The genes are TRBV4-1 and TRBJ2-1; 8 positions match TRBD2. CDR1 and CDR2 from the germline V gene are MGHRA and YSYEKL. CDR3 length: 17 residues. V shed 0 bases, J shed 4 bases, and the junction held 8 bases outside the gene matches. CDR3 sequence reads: CASSQDSGADIYNEQFF. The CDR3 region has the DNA TGCGCCAGCAGCCAAGATAGCGGGGCAGATATTTACAATGAGCAGTTCTTC.

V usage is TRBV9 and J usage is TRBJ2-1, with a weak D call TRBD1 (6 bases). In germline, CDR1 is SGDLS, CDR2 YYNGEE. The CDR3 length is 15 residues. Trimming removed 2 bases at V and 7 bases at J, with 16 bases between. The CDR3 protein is CASSVLQGLANEQFF. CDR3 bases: TGTGCCAGCAGCGTCTTACAGGGATTGGCGAATGAGCAGTTCTTC.

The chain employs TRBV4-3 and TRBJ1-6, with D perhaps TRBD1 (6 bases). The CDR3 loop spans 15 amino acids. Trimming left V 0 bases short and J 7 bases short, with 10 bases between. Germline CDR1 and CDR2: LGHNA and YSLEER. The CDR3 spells CASSQDQQGNSPLHF. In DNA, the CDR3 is TGCGCCAGCAGCCAAGACCAGCAGGGGAATTCACCCCTCCACTTT.

CDR3 amino acids: CASSLGLAGNNEQFF. The CDR3 nucleotides are TGTGCCAGCAGCCTCGGGCTAGCGGGGAACAATGAGCAGTTCTTC. The chain combines TRBV11-2 with TRBJ2-1, with TRBD2 matching over 9 bases. CDR1 and CDR2 from the germline V gene are SGHAT and FQNNGV. This CDR3 is built from 15 residues. The V and J ends lost 5 bases and 5 bases, in that order; junction bases with no gene match: 7. The whole variable domain, filled in from reference TRBV11-2 and TRBJ2-1, reads EAGVAQSPRYKIIEKRQSVAFWCNPISGHATLYWYQQILGQGPKLLIQFQNNGVVDDSQLPKDRFSAERLKGVDSTLKIQPAKLEDSAVYLCASSLGLAGNNEQFFGPGTRLTVL.

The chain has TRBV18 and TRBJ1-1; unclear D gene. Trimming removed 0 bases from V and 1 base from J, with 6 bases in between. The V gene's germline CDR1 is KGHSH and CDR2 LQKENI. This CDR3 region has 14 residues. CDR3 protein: CASSPPPGNTEAFF. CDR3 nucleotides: TGTGCCAGCTCACCACCACCGGGGAACACTGAAGCTTTCTTT.

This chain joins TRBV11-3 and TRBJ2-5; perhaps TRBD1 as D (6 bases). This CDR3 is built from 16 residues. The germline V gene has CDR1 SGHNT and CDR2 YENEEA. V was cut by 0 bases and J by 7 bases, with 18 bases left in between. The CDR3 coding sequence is TGTGCCAGCAGCTTAGATAGTGGACAGTTTGGGGTGACCCAGTACTTC. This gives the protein CASSLDSGQFGVTQYF.

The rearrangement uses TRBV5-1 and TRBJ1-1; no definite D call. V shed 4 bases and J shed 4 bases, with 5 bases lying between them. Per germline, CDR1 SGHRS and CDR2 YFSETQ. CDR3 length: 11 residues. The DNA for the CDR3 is TGCGCCAGCAGCACGGGCACTGAAGCTTTCTTT. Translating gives CASSTGTEAFF.

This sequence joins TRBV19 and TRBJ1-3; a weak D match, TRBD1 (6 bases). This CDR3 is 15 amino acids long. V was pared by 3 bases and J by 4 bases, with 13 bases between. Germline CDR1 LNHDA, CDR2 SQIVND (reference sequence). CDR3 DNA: TGTGCCAGTAGTATTTCTCAGGGGTTCGGAAACACCATATATTTT. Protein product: CASSISQGFGNTIYF.